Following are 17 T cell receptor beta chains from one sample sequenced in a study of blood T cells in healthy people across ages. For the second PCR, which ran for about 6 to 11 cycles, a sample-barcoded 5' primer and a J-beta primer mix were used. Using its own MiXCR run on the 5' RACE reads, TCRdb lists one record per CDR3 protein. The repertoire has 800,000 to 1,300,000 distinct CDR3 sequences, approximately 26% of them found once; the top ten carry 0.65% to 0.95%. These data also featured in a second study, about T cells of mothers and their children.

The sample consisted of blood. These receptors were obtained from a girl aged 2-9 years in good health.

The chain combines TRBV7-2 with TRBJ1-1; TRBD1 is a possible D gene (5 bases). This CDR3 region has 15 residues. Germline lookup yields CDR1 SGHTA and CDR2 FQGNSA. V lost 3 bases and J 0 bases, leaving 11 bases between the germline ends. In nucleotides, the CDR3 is TGTGCCAGCAGCTTTTCCAGGGCCATGAACACTGAAGCTTTCTTT. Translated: CASSFSRAMNTEAFF.

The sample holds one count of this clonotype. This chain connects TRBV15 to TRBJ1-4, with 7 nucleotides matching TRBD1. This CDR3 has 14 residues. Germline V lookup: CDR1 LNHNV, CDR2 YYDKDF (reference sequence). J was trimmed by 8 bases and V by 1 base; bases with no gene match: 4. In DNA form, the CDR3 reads TGTGCCACCAGCAGAGGGGGGACAGACGAAAAACTGTTTTTT. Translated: CATSRGGTDEKLFF.

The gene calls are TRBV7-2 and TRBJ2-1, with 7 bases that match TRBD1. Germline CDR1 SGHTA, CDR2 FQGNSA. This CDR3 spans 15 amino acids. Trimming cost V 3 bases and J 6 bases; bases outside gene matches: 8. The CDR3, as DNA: TGTGCCAGCAGCTTGGCCCGTCCAGGGGGCAATGAGCAGTTCTTC. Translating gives CASSLARPGGNEQFF.

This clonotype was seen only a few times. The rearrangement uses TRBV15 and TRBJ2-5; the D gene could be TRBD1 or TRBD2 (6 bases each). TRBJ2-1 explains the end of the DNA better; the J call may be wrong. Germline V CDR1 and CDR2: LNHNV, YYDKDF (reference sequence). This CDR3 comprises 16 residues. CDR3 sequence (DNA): TGTGCCACCAGCAGAATCCGGGACTCAAGGGGGAATGAGCAGTTCTTC. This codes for CATSRIRDSRGNEQFF.

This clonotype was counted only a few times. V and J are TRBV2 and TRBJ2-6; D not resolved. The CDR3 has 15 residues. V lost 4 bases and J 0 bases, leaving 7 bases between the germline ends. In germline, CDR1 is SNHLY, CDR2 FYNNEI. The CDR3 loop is CASSGKISGANVLTF. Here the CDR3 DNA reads TGTGCCAGCAGTGGCAAGATCTCTGGGGCCAACGTCCTGACTTTC.

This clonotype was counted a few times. CDR3 nucleotide sequence: TGTGCCAGCAGCGCGGGCGGGACAGGGGATATACGATATGGCTACACCTTC. It is translated as CASSAGGTGDIRYGYTF. This chain links TRBV9 with TRBJ1-2; 10 nucleotides match TRBD1. Germline-derived CDR1 and CDR2 are SGDLS and YYNGEE. The length of the CDR3 is 17 residues. Trimming cost V 3 bases and J 5 bases; bases outside gene matches: 13.

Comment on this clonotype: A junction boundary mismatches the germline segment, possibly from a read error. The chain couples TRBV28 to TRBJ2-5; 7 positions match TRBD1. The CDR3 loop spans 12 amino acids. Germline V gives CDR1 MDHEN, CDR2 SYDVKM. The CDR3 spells CASQEPGQRPFF. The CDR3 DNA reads TGTGCCAGCCAGGAACCGGGACAGCGCCCCTTCTTC.

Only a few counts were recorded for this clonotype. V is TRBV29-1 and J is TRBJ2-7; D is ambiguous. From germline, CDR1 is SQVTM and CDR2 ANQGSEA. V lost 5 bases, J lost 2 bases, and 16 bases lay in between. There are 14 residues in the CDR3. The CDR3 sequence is CSVRQAGRTYEQYF. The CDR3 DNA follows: TGCAGCGTTCGCCAAGCAGGTCGCACCTACGAGCAGTACTTC.

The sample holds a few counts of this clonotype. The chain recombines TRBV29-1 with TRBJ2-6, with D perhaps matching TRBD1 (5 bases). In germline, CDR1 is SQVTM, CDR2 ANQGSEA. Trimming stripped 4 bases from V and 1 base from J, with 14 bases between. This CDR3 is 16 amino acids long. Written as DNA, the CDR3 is TGCAGCGTTGGAGCAGGGAAAGATTCTGGGGCCAACGTCCTGACTTTC. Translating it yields CSVGAGKDSGANVLTF.

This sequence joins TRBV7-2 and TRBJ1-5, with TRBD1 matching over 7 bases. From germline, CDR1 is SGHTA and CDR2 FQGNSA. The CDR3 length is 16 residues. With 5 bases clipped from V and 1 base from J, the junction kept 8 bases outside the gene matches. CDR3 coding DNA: TGTGCCAGCAGCCCGACAGGGATGGGGAGCAATCAGCCCCAGCATTTT. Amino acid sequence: CASSPTGMGSNQPQHF. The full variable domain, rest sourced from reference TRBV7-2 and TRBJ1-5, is GAGVSQSPSNKVTEKGKDVELRCDPISGHTALYWYRQSLGQGLEFLIYFQGNSAPDKSGLPSDRFSAERTGGSVSTLTIQRTQQEDSAVYLCASSPTGMGSNQPQHFGDGTRLSIL.

The CDR3 loop reads CASSAGTGTGANVLTF. The DNA for the CDR3 is TGCGCCAGCAGCGCCGGGACAGGGACCGGGGCCAACGTCCTGACTTTC. The chain has TRBV5-1 and TRBJ2-6; 9 nucleotides match TRBD1. J lost 4 bases, V lost 4 bases, and 6 bases had no gene match. Germline V gene sequence: CDR1 SGHRS, CDR2 YFSETQ. This CDR3 spans 16 amino acids. Combining the CDR3 with reference TRBV5-1 and TRBJ2-6 gives the whole variable domain KAGVTQTPRYLIKTRGQQVTLSCSPISGHRSVSWYQQTPGQGLQFLFEYFSETQRNKGNFPGRFSGRQFSNSRSEMNVSTLELGDSALYLCASSAGTGTGANVLTFGAGSRLTVL.

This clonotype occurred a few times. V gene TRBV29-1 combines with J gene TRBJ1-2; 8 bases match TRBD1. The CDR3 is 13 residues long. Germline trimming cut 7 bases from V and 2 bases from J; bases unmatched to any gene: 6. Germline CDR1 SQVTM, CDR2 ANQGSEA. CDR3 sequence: CSGGDRSNYGYTF. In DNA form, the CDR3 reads TGCAGCGGCGGGGACAGGTCCAACTATGGCTACACCTTC.

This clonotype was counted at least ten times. CDR3 bases: TGTGCCAGCAGCGACGGCACCACGGATACGCAGTATTTT. Translated: CASSDGTTDTQYF. The rearrangement uses TRBV9 and TRBJ2-3; D call uncertain. This CDR3 has 13 amino acids. Between the trimmed V and J ends, which lost 3 bases and 6 bases, there was a span of 11 bases. Germline V CDR1 and CDR2: SGDLS, YYNGEE.

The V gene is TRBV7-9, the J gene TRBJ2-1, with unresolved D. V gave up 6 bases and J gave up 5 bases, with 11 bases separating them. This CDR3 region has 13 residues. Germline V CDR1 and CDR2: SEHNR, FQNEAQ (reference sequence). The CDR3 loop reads CASRRDTDNEQFF. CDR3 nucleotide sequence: TGTGCCAGCAGGAGAGACACCGACAATGAGCAGTTCTTC.

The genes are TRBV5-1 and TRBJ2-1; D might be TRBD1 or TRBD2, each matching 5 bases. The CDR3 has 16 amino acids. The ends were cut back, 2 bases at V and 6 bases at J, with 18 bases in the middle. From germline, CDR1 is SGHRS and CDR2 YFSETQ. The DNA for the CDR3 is TGCGCCAGCAGCTTCCTTTTCGGGGACGGAGTCAATGAGCAGTTCTTC. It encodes CASSFLFGDGVNEQFF.

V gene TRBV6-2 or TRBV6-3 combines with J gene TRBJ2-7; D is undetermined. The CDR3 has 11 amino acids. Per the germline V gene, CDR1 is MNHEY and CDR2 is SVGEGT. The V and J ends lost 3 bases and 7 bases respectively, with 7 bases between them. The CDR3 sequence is CASSYRAEQYF. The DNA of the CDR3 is TGTGCCAGCAGTTATCGGGCAGAGCAGTACTTC.

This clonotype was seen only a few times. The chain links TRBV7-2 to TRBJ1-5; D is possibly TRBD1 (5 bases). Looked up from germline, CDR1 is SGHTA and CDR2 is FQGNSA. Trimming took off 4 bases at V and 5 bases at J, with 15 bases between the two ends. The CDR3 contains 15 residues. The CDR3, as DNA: TGTGCCAGCAGCTCCGGGACTACGGTTCATCAGCCCCAGCATTTT. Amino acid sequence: CASSSGTTVHQPQHF.